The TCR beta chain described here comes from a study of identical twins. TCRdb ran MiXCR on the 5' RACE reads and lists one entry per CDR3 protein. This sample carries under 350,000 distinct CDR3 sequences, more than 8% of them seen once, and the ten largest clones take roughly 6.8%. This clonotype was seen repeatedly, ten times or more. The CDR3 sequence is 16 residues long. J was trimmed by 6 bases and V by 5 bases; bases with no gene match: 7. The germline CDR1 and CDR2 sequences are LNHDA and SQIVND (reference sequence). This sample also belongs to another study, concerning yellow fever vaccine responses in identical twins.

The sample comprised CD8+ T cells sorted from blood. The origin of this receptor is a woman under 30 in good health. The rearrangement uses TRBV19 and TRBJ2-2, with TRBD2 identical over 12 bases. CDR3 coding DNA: TGTGCCAGTAGTCCGGGAACTAGCGGGAGGTCCGGGGAGCTGTTTTTT. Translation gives CASSPGTSGRSGELFF.